The 25 T cell receptor beta chains given below trace back to one sample, sequenced in a study of T cell changes during pregnancy in multiple sclerosis. Data came from immunoSEQ multiplex PCR; TCRdb stores just in-frame clones and leaves some out. The table shows 60,000 to 90,000 clones, with 70% to 90% occurring only once. The specimen was peripheral blood, collected before pregnancy. All receptors derive from a female donor with multiple sclerosis, enrolled in a pregnancy study.

This rearrangement joins TRBV15 to TRBJ1-4, with a weak D call TRBD1 (6 bases). CDR3 length: 12 residues. Trimming pared 5 bases from V and 7 bases from J, leaving 8 bases between. Looked up from germline, CDR1 is LNHNV and CDR2 is YYDKDF (reference sequence). The CDR3 loop is CATSWGREKLFF. In DNA form, the CDR3 reads TGTGCCACCAGCTGGGGGCGTGAAAAACTGTTTTTT.

The CDR3 sequence is CATSRVTGGNEKLFF. CDR3 in DNA: TGTGCCACCAGCAGAGTAACCGGGGGAAATGAAAAACTGTTTTTT. The V gene is TRBV15, the J gene TRBJ1-4; D is perhaps TRBD1 (5 bases). Trimming took off 1 base at V and 5 bases at J, with 11 bases between the two ends. The CDR3 runs 15 residues. CDR1 LNHNV and CDR2 YYDKDF come from the germline V gene (reference sequence).

The chain uses TRBV11-2 and TRBJ2-7; D might be TRBD2 (5 bases). Germline V gene data show CDR1 as SGHAT and CDR2 as FQNNGV. Trimming removed 3 bases at V and 4 bases at J, with 13 bases between. This CDR3 has 14 residues. The CDR3, as DNA: TGTGCCAGCAGCTTTATCGGCCCGGGGTACGAGCAGTACTTC. Translating it yields CASSFIGPGYEQYF.

J is TRBJ2-3 and V is TRBV6-1, with a tentative D call TRBD2 (6 bases). The CDR3 has 13 amino acids. Germline V gives CDR1 MNHNS, CDR2 SASEGT. Deletions cut 3 bases from V and 5 bases from J, with 9 bases between. In DNA, the CDR3 is TGTGCCAGCAGTGAGAGGGGAGGAGATACGCAGTATTTT. This translates into CASSERGGDTQYF.

The chain employs TRBV4-1 and TRBJ2-7; 8 bases align to TRBD2. Germline V CDR1 and CDR2: MGHRA, YSYEKL. J gave up 7 bases and V 4 bases, and 12 bases lay outside the gene matches. The CDR3 is made up of 15 amino acids. Written as DNA, the CDR3 is TGCGCCAGCAGCCGGGTAGGACTAGCCGGAGGGGAGCAGTACTTC. Its protein product is CASSRVGLAGGEQYF.

CDR3 in DNA: TGTGCCAGCAGCAAGGGGTTAGATGAGCAGTTCTTC. It specifies CASSKGLDEQFF. The chain is built from TRBV7-6 and TRBJ2-1, with D perhaps TRBD1 (5 bases). The germline CDR1 and CDR2 sequences are SGHVS and FNYEAQ. Trimming shortened V by 5 bases and J by 8 bases, and 10 bases separated the two germline ends. The CDR3 totals 12 residues.

V usage is TRBV6-5 and J usage is TRBJ1-2; D is unclear. V dropped 5 bases and J dropped 8 bases, with 15 bases sitting between them. The CDR3 is made up of 13 amino acids. The germline V gene has CDR1 MNHEY and CDR2 SVGAGI. CDR3 loop: CASSHRTGEGYTF. The CDR3, as DNA: TGTGCCAGCAGTCACCGGACGGGAGAGGGCTACACCTTC.

This chain joins TRBV21-1 and TRBJ2-1; TRBD1, the D gene given by the table, was not confirmed from the DNA. TRBV21-1 is a listed pseudogene. This CDR3 comprises 18 residues. CDR3 in amino acids: CASSKGGDGTGVYNEQFF. In DNA form, the CDR3 reads TGTGCCAGCAGCAAAGGGGGAGATGGGACAGGGGTATACAATGAGCAGTTCTTC.

This chain joins TRBV18 and TRBJ2-1; 7 nucleotides match TRBD1. The germline V gene has CDR1 KGHSH and CDR2 LQKENI. Unmatched junction bases numbered 10, after V lost 3 bases and J lost 2 bases. CDR3 length equals 17 residues. Here the CDR3 DNA reads TGTGCCAGCTCACCCGCCCGAGGGGGCCCCGCCTACAATGAGCAGTTCTTC. The encoded protein is CASSPARGGPAYNEQFF. Supplemented by reference TRBV18 and TRBJ2-1, the full variable domain reads NAGVMQNPRHLVRRRGQEARLRCSPMKGHSHVYWYRQLPEEGLKFMVYLQKENIIDESGMPKERFSAEFPKEGPSILRIQQVVRGDSAAYFCASSPARGGPAYNEQFFGPGTRLTVL.

The chain is built from TRBV18 and TRBJ1-1, with TRBD1 as a possible D gene (6 bases). This CDR3 is 17 amino acids long. V was pared by 4 bases and J by 1 base, with 19 bases between. CDR1 KGHSH and CDR2 LQKENI come from the germline V gene. CDR3 sequence reads: CASSRGPGAGRNTEAFF. The CDR3 DNA sequence: TGTGCCAGCTCACGAGGGCCAGGGGCAGGTCGGAACACTGAAGCTTTCTTT.

This chain links TRBV13 with TRBJ2-1; possible D gene TRBD2, 5 bases. Germline CDR1 and CDR2: PRHDT and FYEKMQ (reference sequence). The CDR3 extends over 13 amino acids. The germline V and J ends were trimmed by 0 bases and 8 bases, with 8 bases remaining between them. The CDR3 DNA sequence: TGTGCCAGCAGCTTAGGGCGGGTCCATGAGCAGTTCTTC. Its protein is CASSLGRVHEQFF.

Relative to its sample, this clone is medium-sized. V is TRBV10-3 and J is TRBJ2-1; 8 bases line up with TRBD2. V was clipped by 2 bases and J by 3 bases; unmatched bases: 3. The CDR3 loop spans 15 amino acids. Per the germline V gene, CDR1 is ENHRY and CDR2 is SYGVKD. The CDR3, as DNA: TGTGCCATCAGTGAGCCGGGGGGGCACTACAATGAGCAGTTCTTC. Protein sequence: CAISEPGGHYNEQFF.

This clone was counted once. The chain combines TRBV30 with TRBJ1-1, with D perhaps TRBD1 (5 bases). V lost 0 bases to trimming and J lost 4 bases, with 9 bases between them. Germline V gene data show CDR1 as GTSNPN and CDR2 as SVGIG (reference sequence). CDR3 length equals 13 residues. The CDR3 coding sequence is TGTGCCTGGAGTGTACTAAGGGGCACTGAAGCTTTCTTT. Protein sequence: CAWSVLRGTEAFF.

The chain is built from TRBV5-1 and TRBJ1-4; perhaps TRBD1 as D (5 bases). The CDR3 has 14 amino acids. The V gene lost 4 bases and the J gene lost 8 bases, with 15 bases spanning the gap. Germline CDR1 reads SGHRS; CDR2 reads YFSETQ. The CDR3 spells CASSPRTSGEKLFF. CDR3 bases: TGCGCCAGCAGCCCACGGACGTCAGGGGAAAAACTGTTTTTT.

This chain connects TRBV27 to TRBJ2-7; D is possibly TRBD2 (5 bases). CDR3 length equals 14 residues. The V gene's germline CDR1 is MNHEY and CDR2 SMNVEV (reference sequence). Deletions cut 5 bases from V and 0 bases from J, with 11 bases between. This CDR3 reads CASSPGVYSYEQYF. Written as DNA, the CDR3 is TGTGCCAGCAGTCCCGGGGTGTACTCCTACGAGCAGTACTTC.

The chain links TRBV2 to TRBJ1-4; D might be TRBD1 (5 bases). Germline V gene lookup returns CDR1 SNHLY and CDR2 FYNNEI. Trimming took 4 bases from V and 2 from J, leaving 20 bases between them. The CDR3 is 18 amino acids. The CDR3 DNA reads as TGTGCCAGCAGTGTTCACCGGCAGGGAGGGTTTACTAATGAAAAACTGTTTTTT. Amino acid sequence: CASSVHRQGGFTNEKLFF.

The rearrangement uses TRBV6-1 and TRBJ1-1; D is perhaps TRBD1 (6 bases). The ends were cut back, 6 bases at V and 9 bases at J, with 14 bases in the middle. CDR3 length equals 12 residues. Germline V gene data show CDR1 as MNHNS and CDR2 as SASEGT. CDR3 bases: TGTGCCAGCAGAGAGACAGGTGGGAAAGCTTTCTTT. Amino acid sequence: CASRETGGKAFF.

The chain couples TRBV19 to TRBJ2-3; D ambiguous. There are 13 residues in the CDR3. Germline V gene sequence: CDR1 LNHDA, CDR2 SQIVND (reference sequence). V gave up 3 bases and J gave up 5 bases, with 9 bases separating them. For the CDR3, the DNA is TGTGCCAGTAGTATCCAGGTCGGAGATACGCAGTATTTT. Its protein is CASSIQVGDTQYF.

In its sample, this clone was seen once. The rearrangement links TRBV29-1 to TRBJ2-1; 10 bases map to TRBD2. This CDR3 has 13 amino acids. The germline V gene has CDR1 SQVTM and CDR2 ANQGSEA. V was pared by 6 bases and J by 8 bases, with 7 bases of the junction left unmatched. In nucleotides, the CDR3 is TGCAGCGTCGCTAGCGGGGGAGGAGATGAGCAGTTCTTC. Translation: CSVASGGGDEQFF.

Of note for this clone: The junction departs from the called germline gene at one end, perhaps through a read error. V usage is TRBV7-7 and J usage is TRBJ1-1; D remains ambiguous. The germline V gene has CDR1 SSHAT and CDR2 FNYEAQ (reference sequence). The CDR3 covers 13 residues. The CDR3 bases are TGTGCTAGCAGCTTAGCGGAGGGAGGTCGGGCTTTCTTT. Translated: CASSLAEGGRAFF.

This chain uses TRBV15 with TRBJ2-1; 11 bases match TRBD2. CDR1 and CDR2 from the germline V gene are LNHNV and YYDKDF (reference sequence). Germline trimming cut 5 bases from V and 8 bases from J; bases unmatched to any gene: 11. This CDR3 has 16 residues. This chain's CDR3 is CATSPGLAEVTDEQFF. The CDR3 nucleotides read TGTGCCACCAGCCCGGGACTAGCGGAGGTTACCGATGAGCAGTTCTTC.

The chain combines TRBV28 with TRBJ2-7; D not certain. Per germline, CDR1 MDHEN and CDR2 SYDVKM. The CDR3 is 12 residues long. V was trimmed by 2 bases and J by 3 bases, leaving 5 bases between them. Here the CDR3 reads CASSLPGYEQYF. The CDR3 region has the DNA TGTGCCAGCAGTTTACCAGGCTACGAGCAGTACTTC. Full variable domain (missing parts from reference TRBV28 and TRBJ2-7): DVKVTQSSRYLVKRTGEKVFLECVQDMDHENMFWYRQDPGLGLRLIYFSYDVKMKEKGDIPEGYSVSREKKERFSLILESASTNQTSMYLCASSLPGYEQYFGPGTRLTVT.

This chain connects TRBV5-6 to TRBJ2-5, with 9 bases identical to TRBD1. Germline lookup yields CDR1 SGHDT and CDR2 YYEEEE. J gave up 3 bases and V 6 bases, and 6 bases lay outside the gene matches. The CDR3 length is 14 residues. CDR3 sequence (DNA): TGTGCCAGCAACCGGGACAGGGTGGAAGAGACCCAGTACTTC. It translates to CASNRDRVEETQYF.

Remarks on this clone: An end of the junction differs from the germline gene, which may be a read error. The chain couples TRBV30 to TRBJ1-2, with D unclear. The CDR3 contains 13 residues. Germline lookup yields CDR1 GTSNPN and CDR2 SVGIG (reference sequence). CDR3 nucleotide sequence: TGTGCCTGGAGTCCGGGGTTTGGCTATGACTACACCTTC. Its protein is CAWSPGFGYDYTF.

This chain uses TRBV30 with TRBJ1-4; possible D gene TRBD1, 6 bases. There are 14 residues in the CDR3. The ends were cut back, 0 bases at V and 5 bases at J, with 10 bases in the middle. Germline CDR1 GTSNPN, CDR2 SVGIG (reference sequence). DNA for the CDR3: TGTGCCTGGAGTGTATGGCAGGGGAATGAAAAACTGTTTTTT. Protein sequence: CAWSVWQGNEKLFF.